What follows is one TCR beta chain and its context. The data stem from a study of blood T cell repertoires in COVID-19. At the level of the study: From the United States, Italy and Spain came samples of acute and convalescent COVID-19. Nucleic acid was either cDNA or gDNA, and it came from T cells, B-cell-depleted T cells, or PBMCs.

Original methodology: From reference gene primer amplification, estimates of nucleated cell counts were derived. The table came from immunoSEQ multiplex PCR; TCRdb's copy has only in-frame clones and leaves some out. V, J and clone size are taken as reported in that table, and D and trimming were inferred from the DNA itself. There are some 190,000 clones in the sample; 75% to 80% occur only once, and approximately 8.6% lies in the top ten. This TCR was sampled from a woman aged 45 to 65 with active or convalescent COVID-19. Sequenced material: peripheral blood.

The CDR3 DNA sequence: TGTGCCAGTAGTCAAAACAAGTTTGAAGCTTTCTTT. As protein: CASSQNKFEAFF. The rearrangement joins TRBV19 to TRBJ1-1; D unresolved. The ends were cut back, 5 bases at V and 7 bases at J, with 11 bases in the middle. This CDR3 is built from 12 residues. Per germline, CDR1 LNHDA and CDR2 SQIVND (reference sequence). The full variable domain, rest sourced from reference TRBV19 and TRBJ1-1, is DGGITQSPKYLFRKEGQNVTLSCEQNLNHDAMYWYRQDPGQGLRLIYYSQIVNDFQKGDIAEGYSVSREKKESFPLTVTSAQKNPTAFYLCASSQNKFEAFFGQGTRLTVV.